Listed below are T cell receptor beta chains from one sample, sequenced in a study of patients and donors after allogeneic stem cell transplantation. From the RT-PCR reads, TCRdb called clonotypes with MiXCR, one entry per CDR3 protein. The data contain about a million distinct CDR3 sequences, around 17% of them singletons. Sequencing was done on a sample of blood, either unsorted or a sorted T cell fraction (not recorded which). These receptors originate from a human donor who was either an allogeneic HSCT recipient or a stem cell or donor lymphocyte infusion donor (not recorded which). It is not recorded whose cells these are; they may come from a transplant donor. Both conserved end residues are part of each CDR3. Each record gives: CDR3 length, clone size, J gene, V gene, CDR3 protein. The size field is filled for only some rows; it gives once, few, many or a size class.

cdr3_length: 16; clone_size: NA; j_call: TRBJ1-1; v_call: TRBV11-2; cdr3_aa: CASSRVGGKRNTEAFF
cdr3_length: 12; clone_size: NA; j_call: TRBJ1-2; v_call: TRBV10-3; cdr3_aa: CAIRAGFDGYTF
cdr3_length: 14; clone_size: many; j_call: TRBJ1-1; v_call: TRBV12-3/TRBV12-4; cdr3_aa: CASSSGQMNTEAFF
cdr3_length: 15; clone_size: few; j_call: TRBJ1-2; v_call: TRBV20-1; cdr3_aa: CSARESGTVNYGYTF
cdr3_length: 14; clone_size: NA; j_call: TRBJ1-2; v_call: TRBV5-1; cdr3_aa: CASSSKGQSSHVTF
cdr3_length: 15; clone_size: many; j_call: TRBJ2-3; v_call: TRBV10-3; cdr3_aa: CAISETQRGTDTQYF
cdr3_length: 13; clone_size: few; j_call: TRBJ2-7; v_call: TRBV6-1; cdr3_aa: CASSVMSSYEQYF
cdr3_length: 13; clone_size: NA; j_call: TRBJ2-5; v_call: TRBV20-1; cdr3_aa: CSARDTLGETQYF
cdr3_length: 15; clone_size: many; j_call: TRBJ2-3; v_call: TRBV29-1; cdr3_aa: CSVVWGRAGTDTQYF
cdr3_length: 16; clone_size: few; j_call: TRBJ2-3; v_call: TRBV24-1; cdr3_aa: CATSDGTSGPLDTQYF
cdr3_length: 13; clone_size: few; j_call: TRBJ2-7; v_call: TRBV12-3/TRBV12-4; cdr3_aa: CASSLVPSHEQYF
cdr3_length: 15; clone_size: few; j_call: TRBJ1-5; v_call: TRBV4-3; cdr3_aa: CASSQEPTVYQPQHF
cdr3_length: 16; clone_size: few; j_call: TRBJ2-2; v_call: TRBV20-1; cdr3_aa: CSARSPGGRTAGELFF
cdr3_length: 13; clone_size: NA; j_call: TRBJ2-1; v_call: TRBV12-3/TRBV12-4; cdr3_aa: CASSFPQGNEQFF
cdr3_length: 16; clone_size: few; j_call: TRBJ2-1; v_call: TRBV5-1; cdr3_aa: CASSITSGSFYNEQFF
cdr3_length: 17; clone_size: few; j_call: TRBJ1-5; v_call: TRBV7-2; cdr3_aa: CASSLAVRPVLGQPQHF
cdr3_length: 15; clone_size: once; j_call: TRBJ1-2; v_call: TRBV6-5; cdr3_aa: CASSYLTTGAGGYTF
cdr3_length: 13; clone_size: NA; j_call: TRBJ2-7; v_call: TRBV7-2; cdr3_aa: CASSLKFPYEQYF
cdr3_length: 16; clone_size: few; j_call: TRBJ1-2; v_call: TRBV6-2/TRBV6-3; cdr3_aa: CASSLSGGTNYYGYTF
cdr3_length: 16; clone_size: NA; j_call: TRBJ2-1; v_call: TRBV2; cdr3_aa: CASRRASRMGYNEQFF
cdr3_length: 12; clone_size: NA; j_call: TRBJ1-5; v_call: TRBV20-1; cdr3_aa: CSARFGGQPQHF
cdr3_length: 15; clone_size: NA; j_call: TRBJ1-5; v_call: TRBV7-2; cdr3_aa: CASSFMDRDNQPQHF
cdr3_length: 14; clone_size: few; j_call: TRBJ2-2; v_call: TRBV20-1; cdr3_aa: CSARIGRVTGELFF
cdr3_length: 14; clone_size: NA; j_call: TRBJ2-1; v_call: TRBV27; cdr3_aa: CASSLWAGPNEQFF
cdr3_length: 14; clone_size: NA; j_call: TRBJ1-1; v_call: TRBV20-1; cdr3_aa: CSAMGGTANTEAFF
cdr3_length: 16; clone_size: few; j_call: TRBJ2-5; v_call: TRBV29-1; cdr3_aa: CSVGRGSGRAGETQYF
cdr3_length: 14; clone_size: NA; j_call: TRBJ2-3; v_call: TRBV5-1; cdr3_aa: CASSLGLSADTQYF
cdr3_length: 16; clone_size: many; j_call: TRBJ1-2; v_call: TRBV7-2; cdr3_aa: CASSLPGQAFNYGYTF
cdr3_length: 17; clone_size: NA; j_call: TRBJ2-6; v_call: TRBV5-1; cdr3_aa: CASSLAMELSGANVLTF
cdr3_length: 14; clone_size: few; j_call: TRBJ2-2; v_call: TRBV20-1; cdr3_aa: CSARDTERGPGLFF
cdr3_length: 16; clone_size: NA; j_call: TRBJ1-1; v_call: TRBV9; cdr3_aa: CASSVVASTLNTEAFF
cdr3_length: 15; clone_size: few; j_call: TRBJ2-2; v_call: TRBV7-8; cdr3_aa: CASSHEGSHTGELFF
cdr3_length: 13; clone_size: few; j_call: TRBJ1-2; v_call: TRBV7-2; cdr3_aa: CASSLGTIYGYTF
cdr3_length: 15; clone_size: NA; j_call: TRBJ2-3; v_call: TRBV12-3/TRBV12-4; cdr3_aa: CASSLQLAGGDTQYF
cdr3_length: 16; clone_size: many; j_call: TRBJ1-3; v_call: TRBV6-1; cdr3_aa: CASSRTGSSSGNTIYF
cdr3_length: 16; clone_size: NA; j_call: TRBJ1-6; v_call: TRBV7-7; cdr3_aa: CASSLAVTGGNSPLHF
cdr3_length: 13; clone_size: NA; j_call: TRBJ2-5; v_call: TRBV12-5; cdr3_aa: CASGSSNQETQYF
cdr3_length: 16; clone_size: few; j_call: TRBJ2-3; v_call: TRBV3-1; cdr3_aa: CASSRTPGLNTDTQYF
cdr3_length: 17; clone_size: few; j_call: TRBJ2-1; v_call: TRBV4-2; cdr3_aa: CASSLAAGGIVGREQFF
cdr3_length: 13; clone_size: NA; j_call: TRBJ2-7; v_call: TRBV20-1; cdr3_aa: CSAREDLSYEQYF
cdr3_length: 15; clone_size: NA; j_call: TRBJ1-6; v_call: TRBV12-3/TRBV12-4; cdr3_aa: CASRDRGQANSPLHF
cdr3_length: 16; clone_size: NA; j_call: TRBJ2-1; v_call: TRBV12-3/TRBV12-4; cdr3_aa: CASSPRDRTKYNEQFF
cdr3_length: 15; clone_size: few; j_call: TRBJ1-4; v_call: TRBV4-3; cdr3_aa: CASSQGDTYNEKLFF
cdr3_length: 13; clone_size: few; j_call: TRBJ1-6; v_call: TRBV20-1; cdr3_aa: CSARETNNSPLHF
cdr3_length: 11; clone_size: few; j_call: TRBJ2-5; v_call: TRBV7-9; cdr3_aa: CAITGQETQYF
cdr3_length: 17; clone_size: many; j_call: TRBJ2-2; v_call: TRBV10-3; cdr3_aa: CAISESMVARDTGELFF
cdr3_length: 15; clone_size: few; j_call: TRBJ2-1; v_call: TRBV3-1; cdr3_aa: CASSQVAGGGNEQFF
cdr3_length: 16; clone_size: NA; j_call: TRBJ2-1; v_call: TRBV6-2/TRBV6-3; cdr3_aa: CASSYSGLAVYNEQFF
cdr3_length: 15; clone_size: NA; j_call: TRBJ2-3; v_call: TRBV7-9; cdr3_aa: CASSFTQTSTDTQYF
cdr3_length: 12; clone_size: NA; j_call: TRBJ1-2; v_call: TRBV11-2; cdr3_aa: CASSLSISLYTF
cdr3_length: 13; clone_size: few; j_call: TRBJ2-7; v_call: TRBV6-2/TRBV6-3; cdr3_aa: CASTKDGSYEQYF